This T cell receptor beta chain was found in a study of identical twins. Study conclusions and caveats: Cord blood beta clonotypes that were abundant carried fewer insertions, and memory repertoires showed no such trend.

Germline CDR1 and CDR2: SQVTM and ANQGSEA. J gave up 2 bases and V 6 bases, and 4 bases lay outside the gene matches. CDR3 size: 12 residues. Each CDR3 protein is one row after TCRdb ran MiXCR on the 5' RACE reads. The sample shows 350,000 to 450,000 distinct CDR3 sequences, under 20% of them seen only once. This clonotype has more than one count but fewer than ten. Its matching antigen is unknown. All donors were healthy Caucasians. What was sequenced was naive T cells sorted from blood. The chain couples TRBV29-1 to TRBJ2-7, with 7 bases identical to TRBD1. The sequence was collected from a man in his forties or fifties in good health. The CDR3 loop reads CSVRTGTYEQYF. The CDR3 DNA follows: TGCAGCGTGCGGACAGGTACCTACGAGCAGTACTTC.